A selection of T cell receptor beta chains follows, all from one sample in a study of T cell repertoires in cytomegalovirus infection. A single record per CDR3 protein comes from TCRdb applying MiXCR to the reads. The sample includes about 770,000 distinct CDR3 sequences, 25% to 30% of them seen just once. For these receptors, no antigen is known. The source was cultured CD8+ T cells from PBMCs, collected from culture after CMV antigen stimulation. The source of these receptors is a human donor in good health (CMV status not recorded). Some clones in this sample may be carry-over from other donors' samples. Each CDR3 is given with its conserved first and last residue. A D gene is named only where the DNA matches it firmly. Size is omitted from some rows. Given values are once, few, many or a class for expanded clones.

clone_size,j_call,v_call,d_call,cdr3_nt,cdr3_aa
few,TRBJ2-7,TRBV5-4,TRBD1,TGTGCCAGCAGCGTGTCTAACGGTGGGACAGGGGGCGTTTTATCCTACGAGCAGTACTTC,CASSVSNGGTGGVLSYEQYF
NA,TRBJ2-2,TRBV10-3,NA,TGTGCCATCAGGATAGGGGGTAGCACCGGGGAGCTGTTTTTT,CAIRIGGSTGELFF
many,TRBJ1-6,TRBV7-9,NA,TGTGCCAGCAGCTTAGTTAATTCACCCCTCCACTTT,CASSLVNSPLHF
few,TRBJ2-7,TRBV29-1,TRBD1,TGCAGCGTTACAGGGGGCGCATCCTACGAGCAGTACTTC,CSVTGGASYEQYF
few,TRBJ1-5,TRBV20-1,TRBD1,TGCAGTGCAACAGGGGATGTATCCAATCAGCCCCAGCATTTT,CSATGDVSNQPQHF
NA,TRBJ1-5,TRBV6-2/TRBV6-3,TRBD1,TGTGCCAGCAGTTATTGGACAGGAGGCAATCAGCCCCAGCATTTT,CASSYWTGGNQPQHF
NA,TRBJ1-1,TRBV27,NA,TGTGCCAGCAGTCAGATCAGGTACCAGAACACTGAAGCTTTCTTT,CASSQIRYQNTEAFF
NA,TRBJ2-3,TRBV27,NA,TGTGCCAGCCGCCTAGCCGGCACAGATACGCAGTATTTT,CASRLAGTDTQYF
NA,TRBJ2-2,TRBV23-1,TRBD1,TGCGCCAGCAGTCAAGCACTTGCCGGGACAGGGGTTCACGGGGAGCTGTTTTTT,CASSQALAGTGVHGELFF
NA,TRBJ2-7,TRBV19,TRBD1,TGTGCCAGTAGTCCCGGACAGGGATCAGGCTACGAGCAGTACTTC,CASSPGQGSGYEQYF
NA,TRBJ1-1,TRBV6-1,NA,TGTGCCAGCAGTCCCTCCCCAATGTCTATGAACACTGAAGCTTTCTTT,CASSPSPMSMNTEAFF
NA,TRBJ2-1,TRBV19,TRBD2,TGTGCCAGTAGTATGGGGACTAGCTACAATGAGCAGTTCTTC,CASSMGTSYNEQFF
few,TRBJ1-6,TRBV12-3/TRBV12-4,TRBD1,TGTGCCAGCAGTCCGGGACAGGGGGCGACCTATAATTCACCCCTCCACTTT,CASSPGQGATYNSPLHF
NA,TRBJ2-1,TRBV7-3,TRBD1,TGTGCCAGCAGCTTAATTCAGGGGGCTATTGAGCAGTTCTTC,CASSLIQGAIEQFF
NA,TRBJ1-5,TRBV2,TRBD1,TGTGCCAGCAGGAACAGGGGTCTAGGGCCCCAGCATTTT,CASRNRGLGPQHF
NA,TRBJ1-2,TRBV2,NA,TGTGCCAGCCCCAAGGGGCGCCCCCTGTATGGCTACACCTTC,CASPKGRPLYGYTF
NA,TRBJ1-2,TRBV11-2,NA,TGTGCCAGCAGCTTAAACGTAGGGGTCTCTAACTATGGCTACACCTTC,CASSLNVGVSNYGYTF
NA,TRBJ2-1,TRBV5-4,TRBD1,TGTGCCAGCAGCTTGGACAGGGGAGTTGATGAGCAGTTCTTC,CASSLDRGVDEQFF
NA,TRBJ1-2,TRBV6-5,NA,TGTGCCAGCATGGGGGATTACCGCTATGGCTACACCTTC,CASMGDYRYGYTF
few,TRBJ1-1,TRBV6-2/TRBV6-3,TRBD1,TGTGCCAGCAGGGCCACAGGGGTCTACACTGAAGCTTTCTTT,CASRATGVYTEAFF
many,TRBJ1-2,TRBV7-6,TRBD1,TGTGCCAGCAGCTTATCCATGGACAGGGGAATGTTCTATGGCTACACCTTC,CASSLSMDRGMFYGYTF
few,TRBJ1-2,TRBV12-3/TRBV12-4,NA,TGTGCCAGCACCCTGACAGCTAACTATGGCTACACCTTC,CASTLTANYGYTF
few,TRBJ1-3,TRBV2,TRBD1,TGTGCCAGCAGTGGGGACAGGGTGTCCTCTGGAAACACCATATATTTT,CASSGDRVSSGNTIYF
NA,TRBJ2-3,TRBV5-5,NA,TGTGCCAGCAGCTTGGTGGGCAGGGACACAGATACGCAGTATTTT,CASSLVGRDTDTQYF
NA,TRBJ1-5,TRBV27,NA,TGTGCCAGCAGTTTCTCTGCAGGGGATAGCAATCAGCCCCAGCATTTT,CASSFSAGDSNQPQHF
NA,TRBJ1-4,TRBV27,NA,TGTGCCAGCAGTCCTGAACCGGACGCTGAAAAACTGTTTTTT,CASSPEPDAEKLFF
NA,TRBJ2-3,TRBV20-1,TRBD2,TGCAGTGCTCCGACTAGCGGGGGGAGCCCTAGCACAGATACGCAGTATTTT,CSAPTSGGSPSTDTQYF